The 17 T cell receptor beta chains presented below share a single source sample, sequenced in a study of blood T cell repertoires in COVID-19 (dated by TCRdb to about 2020). Library prep was done by the immunoSEQ multiplex PCR assay. The table was pulled from immuneACCESS by TCRdb, which kept in-frame rearrangements only. Such tables lose some clones; where checked, under half of the loss comes from unresolved V genes, and the rest has no known cause. This sample comprises some 240,000 clones, approximately 82% of them detected only once. 9.5% to 10% of the sample belongs to the ten largest clones. Sequencing was performed on peripheral blood. The receptor set was obtained from a man in his fifties with active or convalescent COVID-19.

This chain links TRBV5-1 with TRBJ2-1, with 9 nucleotides matching TRBD1. The CDR3 sequence is 15 residues long. The junction had 2 bases not matched to a gene; V was cut back by 3 bases and J by 1 base. Germline V lookup: CDR1 SGHRS, CDR2 YFSETQ. The CDR3 loop reads CASSSGTGSYNEQFF. In DNA form, the CDR3 reads TGCGCCAGCAGCTCCGGGACAGGGTCCTACAATGAGCAGTTCTTC.

The V gene is TRBV10-3, the J gene TRBJ1-5, with 9 nucleotides matching TRBD1. This CDR3 spans 14 amino acids. Germline V gene data show CDR1 as ENHRY and CDR2 as SYGVKD. V was clipped by 7 bases and J by 5 bases; unmatched bases: 6. The CDR3 spells CAITPGQGDQPQHF. As DNA, the CDR3 is TGTGCCATCACTCCGGGACAGGGTGATCAGCCCCAGCATTTT.

The CDR3 here is CASSLLRGPNYGYTF. The CDR3, as DNA: TGTGCCAGCAGCCTTCTAAGGGGGCCTAACTATGGCTACACCTTC. J is TRBJ1-2 and V is TRBV7-2, with TRBD1 matching over 7 bases. V shed 5 bases, J shed 0 bases, and the junction held 6 bases outside the gene matches. Germline CDR1 is SGHTA and CDR2 is FQGNSA. The CDR3 loop spans 15 amino acids.

The chain recombines TRBV18 with TRBJ2-7, with D possibly TRBD1 on 6 matching bases. This CDR3 has 17 amino acids. Germline V gives CDR1 KGHSH, CDR2 LQKENI. V lost 0 bases to trimming and J lost 2 bases, with 17 bases between them. The DNA for the CDR3 is TGTGCCAGCTCACCACCGAGAGACAGGATGGTTCCCTACGAGCAGTACTTC. This translates into CASSPPRDRMVPYEQYF.

This chain links TRBV30 with TRBJ2-5, with TRBD1 matching over 7 bases. The trim removed 0 bases at V and 4 bases at J, leaving 5 bases unmatched. CDR3 length: 14 residues. CDR1 and CDR2 from the germline V gene are GTSNPN and SVGIG (reference sequence). The CDR3 loop is CAWSVVPGGETQYF. The CDR3 nucleotides read TGTGCCTGGAGTGTAGTACCAGGGGGAGAGACCCAGTACTTC. Filled out from reference TRBV30 and TRBJ2-5, the complete variable domain reads SQTIHQWPATLVQPVGSPLSLECTVEGTSNPNLYWYRQAAGRGLQLLFYSVGIGQISSEVPQNLSASRPQDRQFILSSKKLLLSDSGFYLCAWSVVPGGETQYFGPGTRLLVL.

The count of this clone is one. CDR3 DNA sequence: TGTGCCAGCAGCCTAGGGGACAGGGACCAAGAGACCCAGTACTTC. Protein sequence: CASSLGDRDQETQYF. The V call is TRBV11-2, the J call TRBJ2-5; 9 nucleotides line up with TRBD1. The germline CDR1 and CDR2 sequences are SGHAT and FQNNGV. The CDR3 is 15 residues long. Trimming took 5 bases from V and 0 from J; bases not matched to a gene: 4.

The chain joins TRBV20-1 to TRBJ1-2; D gene ambiguous. In germline, CDR1 is DFQATT, CDR2 SNEGSKA (reference sequence). With 6 bases removed from V and 9 bases from J, the gap between germline ends came to 8 bases. The CDR3 is 9 amino acids. The CDR3 is CSAQNRYTF. CDR3 nucleotides: TGCAGTGCCCAAAATCGCTACACCTTC.

A single count supports this clone. This rearrangement joins TRBV5-1 to TRBJ2-2; D not resolved. Looked up from germline, CDR1 is SGHRS and CDR2 is YFSETQ. This CDR3 is built from 15 residues. Trimming stripped 3 bases from V and 1 base from J, with 10 bases between. The CDR3 sequence: CASSWLELNTGELFF. The CDR3 bases are TGCGCCAGCAGCTGGCTAGAGCTGAACACCGGGGAGCTGTTTTTT.

CDR3 nucleotides: TGTGCCACCAGTGATCCCCCCGGCCAGGGTGGGAACACCGGGGAGCTGTTTTTT. Residues: CATSDPPGQGGNTGELFF. This chain connects TRBV24-1 to TRBJ2-2; perhaps TRBD1 as D (5 bases). V was clipped by 3 bases and J by 1 base, with 17 bases between them. This CDR3 has 18 amino acids. Germline V gene lookup returns CDR1 KGHDR and CDR2 SFDVKD.

The chain uses TRBV3-1 (or the pseudogene TRBV3-2) and TRBJ1-3, with unresolved D. The CDR3 loop spans 15 amino acids. Germline values: CDR1 LGHDT, CDR2 YNNKEL (reference sequence). The V end was cut by 0 bases, the J end by 0 bases, with 6 bases between. The CDR3 is CASSQDWSSGNTIYF. The CDR3 region has the DNA TGTGCCAGCAGCCAAGACTGGAGCTCTGGAAACACCATATATTTT.

This clone has a single count. The chain uses TRBV19 and TRBJ1-2, with D tentatively TRBD1 (5 bases). Trimming cost V 2 bases and J 8 bases, with 12 bases left between them. Germline-derived CDR1 and CDR2 are LNHDA and SQIVND (reference sequence). CDR3 length: 13 amino acids. The CDR3 reads CASSIREGPGYTF. The CDR3 DNA sequence: TGTGCCAGTAGTATAAGGGAGGGGCCCGGCTACACCTTC.

This clone was detected once. This chain uses TRBV5-4 with TRBJ2-1; TRBD2 agrees at 7 bases. The CDR3 runs 15 residues. Germline CDR1 and CDR2: SGHNT and YYREEE (reference sequence). V shed 7 bases, J shed 0 bases, and the junction held 7 bases outside the gene matches. The CDR3 is CASGSGSSSYNEQFF. As DNA, the CDR3 is TGTGCCAGCGGTAGCGGGTCCAGCTCCTACAATGAGCAGTTCTTC.

J is TRBJ1-4 and V is TRBV7-9; no clear D. Trimming removed 3 bases at V and 6 bases at J, with 14 bases between. This CDR3 is built from 15 residues. The germline gives CDR1 SEHNR, CDR2 FQNEAQ (reference sequence). The CDR3 loop reads CASSFGDWGDEKLFF. In DNA form, the CDR3 reads TGTGCCAGCAGCTTCGGGGATTGGGGAGATGAAAAACTGTTTTTT. Full variable domain (outside the CDR3, taken from reference TRBV7-9 and TRBJ1-4): DTGVSQNPRHKITKRGQNVTFRCDPISEHNRLYWYRQTLGQGPEFLTYFQNEAQLEKSRLLSDRFSAERPKGSFSTLEIQRTEQGDSAMYLCASSFGDWGDEKLFFGSGTQLSVL.

The chain recombines TRBV16 with TRBJ1-5; 10 bases are a match to TRBD1. J lost 9 bases, V lost 4 bases, and 9 bases had no gene match. This CDR3 contains 15 residues. Germline lookup yields CDR1 KGHSY and CDR2 FQNENV. Here the CDR3 reads CASSRDRGPQRPQHF. CDR3 coding DNA: TGTGCCAGCAGCCGGGACAGGGGCCCCCAGCGGCCCCAGCATTTT.

The V and J genes are TRBV7-2 and TRBJ2-1; TRBD2 agrees at 9 bases. Trimming took 3 bases from V and 10 from J; bases not matched to a gene: 7. The CDR3 extends over 14 amino acids. In germline, CDR1 is SGHTA, CDR2 FQGNSA. CDR3 in amino acids: CASSLELAGYEQFF. As DNA, the CDR3 is TGTGCCAGCAGCTTGGAGCTAGCGGGGTACGAGCAGTTCTTC. Full variable domain (rest looked up from reference TRBV7-2 and TRBJ2-1): GAGVSQSPSNKVTEKGKDVELRCDPISGHTALYWYRQSLGQGLEFLIYFQGNSAPDKSGLPSDRFSAERTGGSVSTLTIQRTQQEDSAVYLCASSLELAGYEQFFGPGTRLTVL.

This chain links TRBV19 with TRBJ2-3; 8 bases line up with TRBD2. The J segment lost 1 base and the V segment lost 1 base, leaving 4 bases of the junction unmatched. The CDR3 contains 16 residues. CDR1 and CDR2 from the germline V gene are LNHDA and SQIVND (reference sequence). The CDR3 here is CASSIGPAGGTDTQYF. Here the CDR3 DNA reads TGTGCCAGTAGTATAGGCCCAGCGGGAGGCACAGATACGCAGTATTTT.

The chain employs TRBV5-1 and TRBJ1-4; D is unresolved. Looked up from germline, CDR1 is SGHRS and CDR2 is YFSETQ. CDR3 length equals 16 residues. Trimming shortened V by 0 bases and J by 7 bases, and 16 bases separated the two germline ends. The CDR3 is CASSLGRWSISEKLFF. Written as DNA, the CDR3 is TGCGCCAGCAGCTTGGGGCGGTGGAGTATCAGTGAAAAACTGTTTTTT.